This TCR beta chain was identified in a study of Ad26.COV2.S vaccination and SARS-CoV-2 variants. Study results and limitations: Quantification of TCR breadth and depth may have yielded underestimates of total T cell responses.

Libraries were prepared by immunoSEQ multiplex PCR; TCRdb keeps only in-frame clonotypes and omits some of them. The data contain some 420,000 clones, roughly 90% of them singletons. The germline V gene has CDR1 KGHSH and CDR2 LQKENI. This CDR3 has 13 residues. The V end was cut by 3 bases, the J end by 5 bases, with 10 bases between. Treatment given: about 20 received Ad26.COV2.S at low or high dose, single or two shots; about 5 received placebo; per-sample allocation not given. Collection of the samples took place on day 63 after the first injection of vaccine or placebo. Notes on this clone: The antigen remains undetermined. Other DNA sequences in the same sample also yield this CDR3.

Sequences were derived from peripheral blood, sampled in a trial of Ad26.COV2.S vaccine versus placebo. The chain uses TRBV18 and TRBJ1-1; a weak D match, TRBD1 (5 bases). The TCR originated in a person aged 18-60 years who received the Ad26.COV2.S COVID-19 vaccine or a placebo. CDR3 bases: TGTGCCAGCTCACCGTTCGGGGGAACTGAAGCTTTCTTT. This codes for CASSPFGGTEAFF. Filled out from reference TRBV18 and TRBJ1-1, the complete variable domain reads NAGVMQNPRHLVRRRGQEARLRCSPMKGHSHVYWYRQLPEEGLKFMVYLQKENIIDESGMPKERFSAEFPKEGPSILRIQQVVRGDSAAYFCASSPFGGTEAFFGQGTRLTVV.